This T cell receptor (beta chain) was sequenced in a study of blood T cell repertoires in COVID-19. Study as a whole: Researchers got acute and convalescent COVID-19 samples from the United States, Italy and Spain. T cells, B-cell-depleted T cells, or PBMCs provided the cDNA or gDNA that served as material.

As processed by the authors: Researchers report that nucleated cell counts were estimated from reference gene primer amplification. Repertoires were generated with immunoSEQ multiplex PCR, while TCRdb's copy carries only in-frame clones and drops some. D and trimming come from the DNA, and the V and J calls and clone size come from that table. The top ten hold over 4% of the sample, which has tens of thousands of clones, 81% seen once. Looked up from germline, CDR1 is SSHAT and CDR2 is FNYEAQ (reference sequence). The CDR3 consists of 15 residues. On this clone itself: Mismatch with germline at one junction end may stem from a read error.

The sample taken for sequencing was peripheral blood. The chain employs TRBV7-7 and TRBJ2-5, with a possible D match to TRBD2 (5 bases). This TCR was recovered from an older woman with acute or convalescent COVID-19. The CDR3 loop reads CASSLANSLQETQYF. The CDR3 DNA reads TGTGCTAGCAGCTTAGCGAACAGTTTACAAGAGACCCAGTACTTC.